This TCR beta chain originates from a study of blood T cell repertoires in COVID-19. Study details: Acute and convalescent COVID-19 samples came from the United States, Italy and Spain. The cDNA or gDNA used as material had been derived from T cells, B-cell-depleted T cells, or PBMCs.

Authors' analysis steps: Using reference gene primer amplification, nucleated cell counts were estimated. Data came from immunoSEQ multiplex PCR; TCRdb stores just in-frame clones and leaves some out. Clone size and the V and J calls come from that table; the DNA yielded D and trimming. The table shows approximately 290,000 clones, with roughly 90% occurring only once. Trimming removed 4 bases from V and 9 bases from J; junction bases left unmatched: 10. The CDR3 runs to 15 residues. CDR1 and CDR2 from the germline V gene are MDHEN and SYDVKM. Sequencing input: peripheral blood. The V and J genes are TRBV28 and TRBJ1-5; TRBD1 aligns across 9 bases. This TCR was sampled from a woman aged 60-75 years with acute or convalescent COVID-19. Written as DNA, the CDR3 is TGTGCCAGCAGTTCCGGGACAGGGTACCGCTTGCCCCAGCATTTT. Translated, it gives CASSSGTGYRLPQHF.